This T cell receptor beta chain was documented in a study of blood T cell repertoires in COVID-19. About the study: From the United States, Italy and Spain came samples of acute and convalescent COVID-19. From T cells, B-cell-depleted T cells, or PBMCs came the material, which was cDNA or gDNA.

This clone was counted only a few times. In the original analysis: Amplification of reference gene primers provided the estimated nucleated cell counts. The repertoire was sequenced with immunoSEQ multiplex PCR; TCRdb's copy has only in-frame clones and lacks some. D and trimming were read from the DNA, whereas the V and J calls and clone size are those reported in that table. The sample includes around 110,000 clones, 75% to 90% of them seen just once. Sequencing input: peripheral blood. The clonotype originates from a woman in her seventies with acute or convalescent COVID-19.

Written as DNA, the CDR3 is TGTGCCAGCAGCGTGGGTTTAGCGGGGGGGCCGAATGAGCAGTTCTTC. It is translated as CASSVGLAGGPNEQFF. V usage is TRBV9 and J usage is TRBJ2-1, with TRBD2 identical over 11 bases. CDR1 SGDLS and CDR2 YYNGEE come from the germline V gene. V lost 2 bases to trimming and J lost 7 bases; unmatched junction nucleotides: 8. This CDR3 has 16 residues.